Sequencing of this T cell receptor (beta chain) was carried out in a study of blood T cell repertoires in COVID-19. Looking at the study overall: The origin of the acute and convalescent COVID-19 samples was the United States, Italy and Spain.

The V gene lost 0 bases and the J gene lost 0 bases, with 5 bases spanning the gap. Germline CDR1 reads SGHRS; CDR2 reads YFSETQ. This CDR3 region has 14 residues. In the original workflow: By means of reference gene primer amplification, nucleated cell counts were estimated. Generated by immunoSEQ multiplex PCR, the TCRdb table keeps only in-frame clones and is missing some. That table gives V, J and clone size, and the DNA gave D and trimming. The data show 150,000 to 200,000 clones, 75% to 80% seen once. Sequenced material: peripheral blood. The clonotype originates from a woman in her 70s with acute or convalescent COVID-19. The chain uses TRBV5-1 and TRBJ2-3; D call uncertain. The DNA for the CDR3 is TGCGCCAGCAGCTTGGGAGCTAGCACAGATACGCAGTATTTT. Translated: CASSLGASTDTQYF.